This TCR beta chain emerged from a study of shared clonotypes between healthy human individuals (dated by TCRdb to 2020 to 2022). With regard to the full study: Three men and two women, aged 18 to 49 years, made up the cohort. Per donor, three plates each were used for CD4 naive and CD4 memory, two for CD8 naive, and one for CD8 memory. The study deeply sequenced blood TCR repertoires of about 5 healthy adults to estimate repertoire size and the extent of clonotype sharing between individuals. Different laboratories and diverse techniques were used to prepare libraries and sequence TCR repertoires, to increase sequencing depth and limit assay-specific biases. Per donor, leukapheresis produced somewhere between about 0.94 and 9 billion PBMCs.

Ends trimmed: V by 7 bases, J by 5 bases; bases unmatched to a gene: 6. Reading the germline V gene (reference sequence) gives CDR1 MNHEY and CDR2 SMNVEV. Spanning cysteine to phenylalanine, the CDR3 consists of 15 amino acids. Here the CDR3 DNA is all that survives: 45 bases in frame from base 1. CD8 naive samples were obtained by positive selection for CCR7 among CD45RO-negative cells, yielding a CD45RA+CCR7+ population from which TemRA cells were excluded. The donors were healthy, HIV-negative adults who had no recently reported acute infections or vaccinations. Every donor was a Caucasian adult living in Nashville, Tennessee, USA. Blood was obtained by leukapheresis, after which PBMCs were separated by Ficoll-Histopaque density gradient centrifugation and cryopreserved in liquid nitrogen vapor phase. Purity and quantity of every magnetically sorted T cell population were checked by analytical flow cytometry. Each sorted fraction had its genomic DNA isolated and then quantified by UV absorbance on a Nanodrop 2000c.

Using the deep immunoSEQ assay, TCR CDR3 regions were amplified from genomic DNA by multiplex PCR. Extracted genomic DNA from each cell subset was spread evenly across all wells of several immunoSEQ 96-well plates, with each plate serving as a replicate. For sorted subsets, around 200 ng genomic DNA, equal to 30,000 or so T cell genomes, was loaded into each replicate PCR. Purified libraries were quantified with a Qubit 3.0 fluorometer, sized on a Bioanalyzer 2100, and re-quantified with the KAPA Library Quantification kit. A separate single-read 150-cycle Illumina NextSeq 550 flow cell was used to sequence each immunoSEQ 96-well plate. For the original study's pipeline: The immunoSEQ output contained only junctional sequences without quality scores, so filtering could not match that applied to full-length reads. Sequences were annotated with PyIR, a Python wrapper for IgBLAST v1.9, using IMGT germline references to assign V/J genes and CDR3. Reads with weak V/J assignments (E-value above 1e-6), missing CDR3, stop codons, out-of-frame junctions, or ambiguous translated residues were removed. A V3J clonotype was defined by an identical inferred V gene, J gene, and CDR3 amino acid sequence. To compute the percentage overlap between repertoires, the number of shared unique clonotypes was divided by the size of the smaller repertoire. Repertoire richness was assessed with RTK rarefaction, the Chao1 estimator, and Recon v2.1 estimates of unobserved clonotypes. Generation probabilities for all TCRbeta clonotypes obtained by the gDNA method from a handful of donors were computed using OLGA. Held by TCRdb, this immuneACCESS table contains in-frame sequences only and omits some clones. Under half of the omission traces to an unresolved V gene where checked; the cause of the rest is unknown. The V and J calls and clone size are taken from that table; D and trimming were inferred from the DNA. For this sample the table gives some 2,000,000 clones, of which about 95% were detected only once. The ten largest clones take up more than 0.95% of the sample.

Broad study findings and their caveats: Even with the large sequencing depth, rarefaction of the sorted-subset datasets indicated that sequencing was incomplete. Pairwise subsampling led to the expectation that sequencing depth would affect the degree of clonotype sharing among donors. Higher generation probabilities were observed for clonotypes shared by all four sorted-subset donors than for non-shared clonotypes. Estimated clonotype richness was generally larger for naive than for memory subsets. Because the study included only a small number of donors, the genetic and exposure-history diversity represented was limited. Sampling was restricted to blood, and TCR repertoires in tissue are likely to differ from TCR repertoires in blood. When a handful of donors were compared, the shared fraction of clonotypes was roughly 5% for naive CD4, 3.5% to 4% for naive CD8, about 2.4% for memory CD4, and 0.35% to 0.5% for memory CD8.

On this clone: What this receptor recognizes is not known. There are no base qualities to consult, and no much larger clone falls within one base.

The sample consisted of naive CD8+ T cells sorted from blood. According to the study, the label for this sample's cell subset or site signals: CD45RA+CCR7+. This TCR was recovered from a man between 18 and 29 years old in good health. The chain links TRBV27 with TRBJ2-1, and 12 junction bases match TRBD2. The CDR3 sequence is CASTGLAGTNNEQFF. The DNA sequence is TGTGCCAGCACCGGACTAGCGGGGACTAACAATGAGCAGTTCTTC.